The T cell receptor (beta chain) described here comes from a study of graft-versus-host responses after intestinal transplantation. Only in-frame clones appear in the TCRdb table, and some are missing; sequencing was by immunoSEQ multiplex PCR. The sample carries about 98,000 clones, about 84% recorded once. Trimming at V came to 2 bases and at J to 3 bases, leaving 9 bases not matched to a gene. This CDR3 is 17 amino acids long. Germline lookup yields CDR1 MNHNS and CDR2 SASEGT. The clonotype was recovered from a human patient who received an intestinal transplant, so some T cells may come from the graft donor. The input for sequencing was PBMCs, taken 255 days after intestinal transplant. The chain carries TRBV6-1 and TRBJ1-3, with 8 bases that match TRBD1. CDR3 region: CASSEIWTGLDGNTIYF. For the CDR3, the DNA is TGTGCCAGCAGTGAAATCTGGACAGGGTTGGATGGAAACACCATATATTTT.